Listed here are 12 T cell receptor beta chains from one sample, sequenced in a study of blood T cell repertoires in COVID-19. TCRdb keeps only in-frame clones here, not all; method: immunoSEQ multiplex PCR. The data show around 230,000 clones, over 65% seen once. Sequencing input: peripheral blood. Source of these receptors: a woman between 70 and 85 years old with active or convalescent COVID-19.

This chain uses TRBV3-1 (or the pseudogene TRBV3-2) with TRBJ1-6; a weak D match, TRBD1 (6 bases). V was trimmed by 8 bases and J by 4 bases, leaving 21 bases between them. The CDR3 contains 17 residues. Germline V gene data show CDR1 as LGHDT and CDR2 as YNNKEL (reference sequence). The chain's CDR3 is CASGGQGRGNYNSPLHF. The DNA of the CDR3 is TGTGCCAGCGGTGGGCAGGGGAGAGGAAATTATAATTCACCCCTCCACTTT.

This clone was seen a few times. V usage is TRBV27 and J usage is TRBJ1-4; 8 nucleotides align to TRBD1. Trimming took 2 bases from V and 8 from J; bases not matched to a gene: 1. Germline loops: CDR1 MNHEY, CDR2 SMNVEV (reference sequence). This CDR3 has 13 residues. CDR3 amino acids: CASSLTGGEKLFF. The DNA for the CDR3 is TGTGCCAGCAGTTTAACAGGGGGAGAAAAACTGTTTTTT.

This chain connects TRBV15 to TRBJ1-2; TRBD1 matches 11 bases. The CDR3 loop spans 18 amino acids. J was trimmed by 3 bases and V by 1 base; bases with no gene match: 10. The germline CDR1 and CDR2 sequences are LNHNV and YYDKDF (reference sequence). For the CDR3, the DNA is TGTGCCACCAGCAGAGGAGGCCGGACAGGGGGCGCCGACTATGGCTACACCTTC. It yields the protein CATSRGGRTGGADYGYTF.

This clone was observed a handful of times. The genes are TRBV6-6 and TRBJ2-7, with D perhaps matching TRBD1 (6 bases). V lost 6 bases, J lost 7 bases, and 19 bases lay in between. Per germline, CDR1 MNHNY and CDR2 SVGAGI (reference sequence). The CDR3 length is 14 residues. The CDR3 DNA sequence: TGTGCCAGCAGCCAAAGAGGGGGAAGGAGTGAGCAGTACTTC. The encoded protein is CASSQRGGRSEQYF.

The chain links TRBV24-1 to TRBJ2-5, with TRBD1 as a possible D gene (5 bases). Germline V gene sequence: CDR1 KGHDR, CDR2 SFDVKD. V lost 6 bases to trimming and J lost 2 bases, with 9 bases between them. This CDR3 region has 13 residues. This CDR3 reads CATSPDSQETQYF. In nucleotides, the CDR3 is TGTGCCACCAGTCCCGACAGTCAAGAGACCCAGTACTTC.

The V gene is TRBV9, the J gene TRBJ1-4, with 8 bases identical to TRBD1. The CDR3 has 17 residues. Losses at the gene ends were 4 bases for V and 8 bases for J; bases not matched to a gene: 16. Per the germline V gene, CDR1 is SGDLS and CDR2 is YYNGEE. CDR3 in amino acids: CASSTQPLGQAGEKLFF. The CDR3 bases are TGTGCCAGCAGCACACAGCCGTTGGGACAGGCTGGGGAAAAACTGTTTTTT.

This clone was observed a handful of times. The gene calls are TRBV6-5 and TRBJ2-5, with D tentatively TRBD2 (6 bases). Looked up from germline, CDR1 is MNHEY and CDR2 is SVGAGI. The CDR3 spans 15 residues. The V and J ends lost 8 bases and 3 bases respectively, with 19 bases between them. In DNA, the CDR3 is TGTGCCAGCCGTTGGAGGGGCCCTAAGGAAGAGACCCAGTACTTC. This codes for CASRWRGPKEETQYF.

This clone has only a few counts. The J gene is TRBJ2-2, the V gene TRBV28; D gene ambiguous. V lost 6 bases and J lost 0, with 5 bases in between. The germline CDR1 and CDR2 sequences are MDHEN and SYDVKM. The CDR3 is 13 amino acids. The CDR3 coding sequence is TGTGCCAGCAGGAGGCCGAACACCGGGGAGCTGTTTTTT. Translating it yields CASRRPNTGELFF.

Ten or more counts support this clone. The gene calls are TRBV6-5 and TRBJ2-1, with 7 bases lining up with TRBD2. There are 12 residues in the CDR3. The V gene's germline CDR1 is MNHEY and CDR2 SVGAGI. V dropped 6 bases and J dropped 13; count of bases not matched to a gene: 9. As DNA, the CDR3 is TGTGCCAGCAGCCTAGGGGAGGGTATACAGTTCTTC. Amino acids: CASSLGEGIQFF.

The chain uses TRBV28 and TRBJ2-7; TRBD2 matches 14 bases. Unmatched junction bases numbered 8, after V lost 2 bases and J lost 11 bases. Germline lookup yields CDR1 MDHEN and CDR2 SYDVKM. The CDR3 sequence is 15 residues long. CDR3 amino acids: CASSLAGTSGRREYF. DNA for the CDR3: TGTGCCAGCAGTTTAGCCGGGACTAGCGGGAGACGAGAGTACTTC.

This clone was counted once. The rearrangement joins TRBV6-5 to TRBJ2-7; 9 positions agree with TRBD1. Trimming at V came to 5 bases and at J to 4 bases, leaving 9 bases not matched to a gene. CDR3 length: 15 amino acids. Germline values: CDR1 MNHEY, CDR2 SVGAGI. Here the CDR3 DNA reads TGTGCCAGCAGTCTTCGGAGGGACAGGGAGTACGAGCAGTACTTC. It translates to CASSLRRDREYEQYF.

V is TRBV7-3 and J is TRBJ2-3; D possibly corresponds to TRBD2 (5 bases). The germline CDR1 and CDR2 sequences are SGHTA and FQGTGA. The CDR3 has 13 amino acids. With 5 bases removed from V and 0 bases from J, the gap between germline ends came to 6 bases. The CDR3 coding sequence is TGTGCCAGCAGCAGGACTAGCACAGATACGCAGTATTTT. It translates to CASSRTSTDTQYF.